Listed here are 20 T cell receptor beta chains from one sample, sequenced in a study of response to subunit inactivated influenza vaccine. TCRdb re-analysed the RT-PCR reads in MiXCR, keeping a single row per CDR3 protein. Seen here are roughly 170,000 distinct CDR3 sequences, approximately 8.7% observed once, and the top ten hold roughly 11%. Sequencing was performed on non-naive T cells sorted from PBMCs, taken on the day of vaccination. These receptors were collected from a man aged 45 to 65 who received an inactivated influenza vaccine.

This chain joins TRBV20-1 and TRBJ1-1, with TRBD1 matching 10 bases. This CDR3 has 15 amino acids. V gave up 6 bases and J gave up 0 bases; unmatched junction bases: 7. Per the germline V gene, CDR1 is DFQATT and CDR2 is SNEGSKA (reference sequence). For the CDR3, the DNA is TGCAGTGCGGGCCGGGACAGGGGCATGAACACTGAAGCTTTCTTT. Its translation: CSAGRDRGMNTEAFF.

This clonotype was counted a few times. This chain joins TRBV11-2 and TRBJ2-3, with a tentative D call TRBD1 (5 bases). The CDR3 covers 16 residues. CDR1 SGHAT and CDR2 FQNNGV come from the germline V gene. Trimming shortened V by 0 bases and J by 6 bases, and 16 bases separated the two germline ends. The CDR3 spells CASSLDRADNGDTQYF. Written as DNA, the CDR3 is TGTGCCAGCAGCTTAGACAGGGCCGATAATGGTGATACGCAGTATTTT.

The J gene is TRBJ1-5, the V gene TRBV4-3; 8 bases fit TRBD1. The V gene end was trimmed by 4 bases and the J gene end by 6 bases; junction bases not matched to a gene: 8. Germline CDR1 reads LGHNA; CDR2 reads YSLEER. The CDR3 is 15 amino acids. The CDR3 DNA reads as TGCGCCAGCAGCCGAGACAGGGGCGGTAGTCAGCCCCAGCATTTT. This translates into CASSRDRGGSQPQHF.

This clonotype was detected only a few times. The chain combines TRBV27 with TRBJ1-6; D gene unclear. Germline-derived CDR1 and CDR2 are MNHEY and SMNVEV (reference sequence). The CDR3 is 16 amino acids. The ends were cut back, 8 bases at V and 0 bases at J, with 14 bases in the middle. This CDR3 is CASQSVRSSYNSPLHF. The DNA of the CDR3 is TGTGCCAGCCAGTCTGTGAGGAGCTCCTATAATTCACCCCTCCACTTT.

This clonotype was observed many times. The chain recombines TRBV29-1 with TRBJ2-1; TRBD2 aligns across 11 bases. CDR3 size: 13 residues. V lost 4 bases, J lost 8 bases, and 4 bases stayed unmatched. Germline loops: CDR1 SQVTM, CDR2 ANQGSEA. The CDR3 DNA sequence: TGCAGCGTTGGTTTGGGACTAGCGGATGAGCAGTTCTTC. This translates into CSVGLGLADEQFF.

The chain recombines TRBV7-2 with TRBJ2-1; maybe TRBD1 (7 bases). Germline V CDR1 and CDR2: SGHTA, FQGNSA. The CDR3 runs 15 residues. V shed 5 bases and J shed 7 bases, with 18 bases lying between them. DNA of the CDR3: TGTGCCAGCAGCAAACCAGGGGGAGGAAGGAATGAGCAGTTCTTC. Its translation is CASSKPGGGRNEQFF. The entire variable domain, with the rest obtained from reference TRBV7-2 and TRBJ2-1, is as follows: GAGVSQSPSNKVTEKGKDVELRCDPISGHTALYWYRQSLGQGLEFLIYFQGNSAPDKSGLPSDRFSAERTGGSVSTLTIQRTQQEDSAVYLCASSKPGGGRNEQFFGPGTRLTVL.

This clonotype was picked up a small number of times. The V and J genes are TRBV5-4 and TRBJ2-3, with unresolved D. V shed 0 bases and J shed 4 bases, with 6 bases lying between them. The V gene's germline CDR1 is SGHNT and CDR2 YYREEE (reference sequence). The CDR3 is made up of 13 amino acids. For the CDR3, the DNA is TGTGCCAGCAGCTTGGCCGGGTCAGATACGCAGTATTTT. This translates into CASSLAGSDTQYF.

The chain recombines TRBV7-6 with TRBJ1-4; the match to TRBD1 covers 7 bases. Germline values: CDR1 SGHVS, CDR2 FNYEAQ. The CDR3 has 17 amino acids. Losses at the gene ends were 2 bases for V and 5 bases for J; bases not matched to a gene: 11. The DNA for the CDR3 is TGTGCCAGCAGCTTAACTAGATGGACAGGCGGGAATGAAAAACTGTTTTTT. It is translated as CASSLTRWTGGNEKLFF.

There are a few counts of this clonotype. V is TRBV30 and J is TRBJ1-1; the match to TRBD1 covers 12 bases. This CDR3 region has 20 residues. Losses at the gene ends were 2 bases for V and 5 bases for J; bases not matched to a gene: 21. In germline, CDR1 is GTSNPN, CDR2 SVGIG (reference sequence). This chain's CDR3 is CAWSRTGTGGARRGMTEAFF. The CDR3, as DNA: TGTGCCTGGAGTCGCACCGGGACAGGGGGCGCGAGGAGGGGAATGACTGAAGCTTTCTTT.

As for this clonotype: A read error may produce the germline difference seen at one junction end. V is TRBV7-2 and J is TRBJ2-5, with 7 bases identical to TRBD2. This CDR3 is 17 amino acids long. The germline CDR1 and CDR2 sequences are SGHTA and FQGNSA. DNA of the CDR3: TGTGCCAGCAGCTTAGCGTTTTTGGCTAGCGGCGGGGAGACCCTGTACTTC. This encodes CASSLAFLASGGETLYF. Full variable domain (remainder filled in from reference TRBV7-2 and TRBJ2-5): GAGVSQSPSNKVTEKGKDVELRCDPISGHTALYWYRQSLGQGLEFLIYFQGNSAPDKSGLPSDRFSAERTGGSVSTLTIQRTQQEDSAVYLCASSLAFLASGGETLYFGPGTRLLVL.

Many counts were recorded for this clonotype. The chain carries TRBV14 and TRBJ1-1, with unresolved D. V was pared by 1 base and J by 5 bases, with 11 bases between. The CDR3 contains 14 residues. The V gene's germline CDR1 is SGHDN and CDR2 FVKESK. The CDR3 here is CASSQGQLWTEAFF. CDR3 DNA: TGTGCCAGCAGCCAAGGCCAGTTGTGGACTGAAGCTTTCTTT.

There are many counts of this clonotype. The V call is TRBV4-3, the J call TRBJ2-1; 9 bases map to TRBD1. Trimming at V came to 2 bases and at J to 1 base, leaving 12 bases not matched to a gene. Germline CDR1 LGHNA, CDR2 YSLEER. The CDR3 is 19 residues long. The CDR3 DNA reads TGCGCCAGCAGCCAAAAGCTCAAAACGGGGACAGGGTCCTACAATGAGCAGTTCTTC. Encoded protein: CASSQKLKTGTGSYNEQFF.

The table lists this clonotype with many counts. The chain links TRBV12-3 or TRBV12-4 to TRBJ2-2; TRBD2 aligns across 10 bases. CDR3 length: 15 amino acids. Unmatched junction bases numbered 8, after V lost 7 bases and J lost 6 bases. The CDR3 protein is CASTLGTSDSGELFF. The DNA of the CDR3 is TGTGCCAGCACCTTGGGGACTAGCGACTCCGGGGAGCTGTTTTTT.

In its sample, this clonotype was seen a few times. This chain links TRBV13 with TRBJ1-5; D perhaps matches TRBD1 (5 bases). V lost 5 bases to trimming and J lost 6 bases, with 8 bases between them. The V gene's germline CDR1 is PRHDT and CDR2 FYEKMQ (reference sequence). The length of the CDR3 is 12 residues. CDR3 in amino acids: CASSQGFQPQHF. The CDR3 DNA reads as TGTGCCAGCAGCCAGGGTTTTCAGCCCCAGCATTTT. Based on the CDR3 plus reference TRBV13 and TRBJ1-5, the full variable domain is AAGVIQSPRHLIKEKRETATLKCYPIPRHDTVYWYQQGPGQDPQFLISFYEKMQSDKGSIPDRFSAQQFSDYHSELNMSSLELGDSALYFCASSQGFQPQHFGDGTRLSIL.

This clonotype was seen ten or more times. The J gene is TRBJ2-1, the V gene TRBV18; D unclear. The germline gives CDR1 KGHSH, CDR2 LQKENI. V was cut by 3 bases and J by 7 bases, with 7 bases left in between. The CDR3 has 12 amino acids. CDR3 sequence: CASSPMGNEQFF. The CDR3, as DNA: TGTGCCAGCTCACCGATGGGGAATGAGCAGTTCTTC.

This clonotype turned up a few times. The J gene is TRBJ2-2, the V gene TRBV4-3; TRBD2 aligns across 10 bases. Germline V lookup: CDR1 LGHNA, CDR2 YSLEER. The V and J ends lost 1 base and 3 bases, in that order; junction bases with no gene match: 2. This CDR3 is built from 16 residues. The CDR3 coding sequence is TGCGCCAGCAGCCAAGGAGCGGGAGGGGACACCGGGGAGCTGTTTTTT. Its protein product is CASSQGAGGDTGELFF.

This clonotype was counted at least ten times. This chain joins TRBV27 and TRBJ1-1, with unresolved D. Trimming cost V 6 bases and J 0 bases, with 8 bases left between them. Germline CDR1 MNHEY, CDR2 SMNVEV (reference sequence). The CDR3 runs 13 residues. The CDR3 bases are TGTGCCAGCAGCTCCCGACTGAACACTGAAGCTTTCTTT. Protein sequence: CASSSRLNTEAFF.

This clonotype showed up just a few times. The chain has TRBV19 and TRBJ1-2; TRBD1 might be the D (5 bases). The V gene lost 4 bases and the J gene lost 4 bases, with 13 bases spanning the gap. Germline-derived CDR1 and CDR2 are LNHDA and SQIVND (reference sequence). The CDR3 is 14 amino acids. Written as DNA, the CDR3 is TGTGCCAGTAGTAGGACACCTTCGAGCTATGGCTACACCTTC. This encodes CASSRTPSSYGYTF. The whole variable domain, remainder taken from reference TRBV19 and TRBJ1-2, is DGGITQSPKYLFRKEGQNVTLSCEQNLNHDAMYWYRQDPGQGLRLIYYSQIVNDFQKGDIAEGYSVSREKKESFPLTVTSAQKNPTAFYLCASSRTPSSYGYTFGSGTRLTVV.

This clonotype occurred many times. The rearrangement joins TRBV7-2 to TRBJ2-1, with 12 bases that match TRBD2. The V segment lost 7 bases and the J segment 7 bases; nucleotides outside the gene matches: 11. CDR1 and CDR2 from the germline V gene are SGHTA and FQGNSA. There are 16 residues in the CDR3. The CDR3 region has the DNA TGTGCCAGCAACCAAAGACTAGCGGGAGTCTCAAATGAGCAGTTCTTC. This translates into CASNQRLAGVSNEQFF.

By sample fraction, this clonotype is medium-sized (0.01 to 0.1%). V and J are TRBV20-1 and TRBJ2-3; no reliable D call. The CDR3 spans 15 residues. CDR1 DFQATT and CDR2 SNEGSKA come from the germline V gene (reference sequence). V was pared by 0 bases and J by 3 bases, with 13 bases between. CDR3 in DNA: TGCAGTGCTAGAGATAGTACAAGAGGAACAGATACGCAGTATTTT. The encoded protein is CSARDSTRGTDTQYF.